This TCR beta chain comes out of a study of cytomegalovirus exposure and HLA in healthy donors. The CDR3 is 14 amino acids. V was pared by 4 bases and J by 1 base, with 9 bases between. Germline lookup yields CDR1 MGHRA and CDR2 YSYEKL. Study-wide results and limits: In all likelihood, a cluster of highly shared sequence variants was a sequencing artifact. Per a later analysis, HLA-associated TCR beta chains showed more clonal expansion than other, equally common TCR beta chains.

Primers: 60 Vbeta forward and 13 Jbeta reverse. The protocol was immunoSEQ multiplex PCR, while the TCRdb copy is restricted to in-frame clones and leaves out a portion. The repertoire holds 100,000 to 150,000 clones, with approximately 82% as singletons. Notes on this clone: Its antigen is undetermined.

This TCR derives from a boy between 2 and 10 years old in good health and CMV-seronegative. J is TRBJ2-3 and V is TRBV4-1, with D possibly being TRBD2 (6 bases). The sequenced material came from PBMCs. CDR3 coding DNA: TGCGCCAGCAGCCTGGGGACTCGCACAGATACGCAGTATTTT. Residues: CASSLGTRTDTQYF.